The rows below give T cell receptor beta chains drawn from one sample of a study of Ad26.COV2.S vaccination and SARS-CoV-2 variants. TCRdb keeps only in-frame clones here, not all; method: immunoSEQ multiplex PCR. This repertoire shows roughly 700,000 clones, more than 70% found once; its top ten account for over 1.3%. The specimen comprised peripheral blood, sampled in a trial of Ad26.COV2.S vaccine versus placebo. The receptors were sampled from a person aged 18-60 years who received the Ad26.COV2.S COVID-19 vaccine or a placebo. Each CDR3 is given with its conserved first and last residue. Fields, in order: CDR3 protein, CDR3 DNA, J gene, D gene, clone size, V gene. A D gene is named only where the DNA matches it firmly. A row's size may be missing; if present it is once, few, many or a size class.

CDR3 protein: CASSLSPAGGVTDTQYF
CDR3 DNA: TGTGCCAGCAGCTTGTCCCCAGCGGGGGGCGTCACAGATACGCAGTATTTT
J gene: TRBJ2-3
D gene: TRBD2
clone size: -
V gene: TRBV5-4

CDR3 protein: CASRGTAGLSYEQYF
CDR3 DNA: TGTGCCAGCAGGGGGACAGCTGGCCTCTCCTACGAGCAGTACTTC
J gene: TRBJ2-7
D gene: TRBD1
clone size: -
V gene: TRBV6-5

CDR3 protein: CASSARRAYEQYF
CDR3 DNA: TGTGCCAGCAGCGCACGACGGGCCTACGAGCAGTACTTC
J gene: TRBJ2-7
D gene: -
clone size: -
V gene: TRBV21-1

CDR3 protein: CASRLNLRTVGVGELFF
CDR3 DNA: TGTGCCAGCAGATTAAACCTGAGGACAGTCGGGGTCGGGGAGCTGTTTTTT
J gene: TRBJ2-2
D gene: -
clone size: -
V gene: TRBV13

CDR3 protein: CASSIIGTASTDTQYF
CDR3 DNA: TGTGCCAGTAGTATAATCGGGACAGCAAGCACAGATACGCAGTATTTT
J gene: TRBJ2-3
D gene: TRBD1
clone size: -
V gene: TRBV19

CDR3 protein: CASIASAALGRVTEAFF
CDR3 DNA: TGTGCCAGTATCGCCTCAGCAGCGTTAGGGCGAGTCACTGAAGCTTTCTTT
J gene: TRBJ1-1
D gene: -
clone size: -
V gene: TRBV19

CDR3 protein: CASRLEQGGGTDTQYF
CDR3 DNA: TGTGCCAGCAGATTAGAACAAGGAGGCGGCACAGATACGCAGTATTTT
J gene: TRBJ2-3
D gene: -
clone size: -
V gene: TRBV7-9

CDR3 protein: CASSLGQVSYEQYF
CDR3 DNA: TGTGCCAGCAGCTTAGGACAGGTCTCCTACGAGCAGTACTTC
J gene: TRBJ2-7
D gene: -
clone size: -
V gene: TRBV7-2

CDR3 protein: CASSYPGVANYGYTF
CDR3 DNA: TGTGCCAGCAGTTACCCAGGGGTCGCTAACTATGGCTACACCTTC
J gene: TRBJ1-2
D gene: -
clone size: -
V gene: TRBV6-6

CDR3 protein: CASSYLQGITNYGYTF
CDR3 DNA: TGTGCCAGCAGTTACCTACAGGGAATAACGAACTATGGCTACACCTTC
J gene: TRBJ1-2
D gene: -
clone size: -
V gene: TRBV6-5

CDR3 protein: CASSLEASQGGANVLTF
CDR3 DNA: TGTGCCAGCAGCTTGGAGGCCTCGCAGGGGGGGGCCAACGTCCTGACTTTC
J gene: TRBJ2-6
D gene: -
clone size: -
V gene: TRBV5-4

CDR3 protein: CASSPLGFTDTQYF
CDR3 DNA: TGTGCCAGCTCACCATTGGGGTTCACAGATACGCAGTATTTT
J gene: TRBJ2-3
D gene: -
clone size: once
V gene: TRBV18

CDR3 protein: CASSWRDRAETQYF
CDR3 DNA: TGCGCCAGCAGCTGGCGGGACAGGGCTGAGACCCAGTACTTC
J gene: TRBJ2-5
D gene: TRBD1
clone size: -
V gene: TRBV5-1

CDR3 protein: CASSPTSYEQYF
CDR3 DNA: TGTGCCAGCTCACCTACCAGCTACGAGCAGTACTTC
J gene: TRBJ2-7
D gene: -
clone size: -
V gene: TRBV18

CDR3 protein: CASSPTARGVQETQYF
CDR3 DNA: TGTGCCAGCTCACCGACTGCCAGGGGTGTCCAAGAGACCCAGTACTTC
J gene: TRBJ2-5
D gene: -
clone size: -
V gene: TRBV18

CDR3 protein: CASSFTGTAGFGAQYF
CDR3 DNA: TGTGCCAGCAGCTTTACCGGGACAGCTGGGTTTGGGGCCCAGTACTTC
J gene: TRBJ2-5
D gene: TRBD1
clone size: -
V gene: TRBV13

CDR3 protein: CASSSPRESANYGYTF
CDR3 DNA: TGTGCCAGCAGTTCTCCAAGGGAATCGGCTAACTATGGCTACACCTTC
J gene: TRBJ1-2
D gene: -
clone size: -
V gene: TRBV27

CDR3 protein: CASSQDGQGPYQPQHF
CDR3 DNA: TGCGCCAGCAGCCAAGACGGACAGGGGCCCTATCAGCCCCAGCATTTT
J gene: TRBJ1-5
D gene: TRBD1
clone size: once
V gene: TRBV4-3

CDR3 protein: CASSAAGTGGYGYTF
CDR3 DNA: TGTGCCAGCAGCGCCGCCGGGACAGGGGGCTACGGCTACACCTTC
J gene: TRBJ1-2
D gene: TRBD1
clone size: -
V gene: TRBV11-2

CDR3 protein: CASSLGTGASGNTIYF
CDR3 DNA: TGTGCCAGCAGCTTAGGGACAGGGGCCTCTGGAAACACCATATATTTT
J gene: TRBJ1-3
D gene: TRBD1
clone size: few
V gene: TRBV7-3

CDR3 protein: CASKKGLAGAQETQYF
CDR3 DNA: TGTGCCAGCAAAAAGGGACTAGCGGGGGCCCAAGAGACCCAGTACTTC
J gene: TRBJ2-5
D gene: TRBD2
clone size: few
V gene: TRBV25-1

CDR3 protein: CASSYNVGQLSNQPQHF
CDR3 DNA: TGTGCCAGCAGTTACAACGTGGGACAGCTTAGCAATCAGCCCCAGCATTTT
J gene: TRBJ1-5
D gene: TRBD1
clone size: few
V gene: TRBV6-2/TRBV6-3

CDR3 protein: CASSLAGANGELFF
CDR3 DNA: TGCGCCAGCAGCTTGGCCGGGGCTAACGGGGAGCTGTTTTTT
J gene: TRBJ2-2
D gene: -
clone size: -
V gene: TRBV5-1

CDR3 protein: CASSLGQRKSTDTQYF
CDR3 DNA: TGTGCCAGCAGCTTAGGCCAGCGGAAGAGCACAGATACGCAGTATTTT
J gene: TRBJ2-3
D gene: -
clone size: -
V gene: TRBV7-8

CDR3 protein: CASSYSRTYTDTQYF
CDR3 DNA: TGTGCCAGCAGTTACTCGAGGACGTACACAGATACGCAGTATTTT
J gene: TRBJ2-3
D gene: -
clone size: once
V gene: TRBV6-2/TRBV6-3

CDR3 protein: CASKEGEETQYF
CDR3 DNA: TGTGCCAGCAAGGAGGGTGAAGAGACCCAGTACTTC
J gene: TRBJ2-5
D gene: -
clone size: -
V gene: TRBV2

CDR3 protein: CASSEDQGVYEKLFF
CDR3 DNA: TGCGCCAGCAGCGAGGACCAGGGAGTGTACGAAAAACTGTTTTTT
J gene: TRBJ1-4
D gene: -
clone size: -
V gene: TRBV5-1

CDR3 protein: CASSEARDSEEKLFF
CDR3 DNA: TGTGCCAGCAGTGAAGCTCGGGATAGTGAAGAAAAACTGTTTTTT
J gene: TRBJ1-4
D gene: -
clone size: -
V gene: TRBV2

CDR3 protein: CASSPLRLADSTDTQYF
CDR3 DNA: TGTGCCAGCAGCCCCCTGAGACTAGCCGATAGCACAGATACGCAGTATTTT
J gene: TRBJ2-3
D gene: TRBD2
clone size: -
V gene: TRBV11-2

CDR3 protein: CAWSVRTNTEAFF
CDR3 DNA: TGTGCCTGGAGTGTGAGGACGAACACTGAAGCTTTCTTT
J gene: TRBJ1-1
D gene: -
clone size: -
V gene: TRBV30

CDR3 protein: CASSLTKDYGYTF
CDR3 DNA: TGCGCCAGCAGCTTGACAAAGGACTATGGCTACACCTTC
J gene: TRBJ1-2
D gene: -
clone size: -
V gene: TRBV5-1

CDR3 protein: CASSLPNTEAFF
CDR3 DNA: TGTGCCAGCAGCCTCCCCAACACTGAAGCTTTCTTT
J gene: TRBJ1-1
D gene: -
clone size: once
V gene: TRBV5-4

CDR3 protein: CASSNSGNQPQHF
CDR3 DNA: TGTGCCAGTAGTAACAGCGGGAATCAGCCCCAGCATTTT
J gene: TRBJ1-5
D gene: -
clone size: -
V gene: TRBV19

CDR3 protein: CASSPRLVEETQYF
CDR3 DNA: TGTGCCAGCAGCCCGCGACTAGTCGAAGAGACCCAGTACTTC
J gene: TRBJ2-5
D gene: -
clone size: -
V gene: TRBV7-9

CDR3 protein: CASSLAPRGQSYEQYF
CDR3 DNA: TGCGCCAGCAGCTTGGCCCCCCGGGGACAGTCCTACGAGCAGTACTTC
J gene: TRBJ2-7
D gene: TRBD1
clone size: -
V gene: TRBV5-1

CDR3 protein: CASTRQYSTEAFF
CDR3 DNA: TGTGCCAGCACGCGACAGTATAGCACTGAAGCTTTCTTT
J gene: TRBJ1-1
D gene: -
clone size: -
V gene: TRBV27

CDR3 protein: CASSQEGTGGNTEAFF
CDR3 DNA: TGCGCCAGCAGCCAAGAAGGGACAGGGGGCAACACTGAAGCTTTCTTT
J gene: TRBJ1-1
D gene: TRBD1
clone size: -
V gene: TRBV4-1